The source of this T cell receptor beta chain is a study of blood T cell repertoires in COVID-19. Study in general: The samples span acute and convalescent COVID-19 from the United States, Italy and Spain. PBMCs, B-cell-depleted T cells, or T cells were the source of the cDNA or gDNA that made up the material.

Authors' processing steps: Scientists estimated how many nucleated cells there were by amplifying reference gene primers. Profiling relied on immunoSEQ multiplex PCR, and the TCRdb table lists in-frame clones only, not all of them. V and J calls and clone size follow that table, whereas D and trimming were derived from the DNA. The sample has roughly 68,000 clones; around 80% are singletons. This sequence was found in a woman aged 50 to 65 with acute or convalescent COVID-19. What was sequenced was peripheral blood.

The CDR3 reads CASRAGPGELFF. Written as DNA, the CDR3 is TGCGCCAGCAGGGCAGGGCCCGGGGAGCTGTTTTTT. The chain recombines TRBV10-2 with TRBJ2-2; tentative D call: TRBD1 (5 bases). V was pared by 6 bases and J by 6 bases, with 8 bases between. This CDR3 comprises 12 residues. Germline loops: CDR1 WSHSY, CDR2 SAAADI.